What follows is one T cell receptor beta chain and its context. The antigen remains unidentified. Sequenced by immunoSEQ multiplex PCR; TCRdb stores in-frame clones only, minus some. The sample contains 45,000 to 55,000 clones, 88% of which appear only once. The sample is drawn from a study of cytomegalovirus exposure and HLA in healthy donors. Study in general: A later analysis reported the 100 to 150 validation repertoires used the same platform as the approximately 670 first-cohort repertoires.

CDR3 size: 16 residues. The V and J ends lost 0 bases and 8 bases respectively, with 17 bases between them. Germline CDR1 MGHRA, CDR2 YSYEKL. Study observations and caveats: Three CMV-associated chains proved CMV antigen-specific in vitro. The investigators catalogued 150 to 200 TCR beta chains as cytomegalovirus-associated. Reports credit the classifier with highly specific, highly sensitive diagnosis of cytomegalovirus status.

The genes are TRBV4-1 and TRBJ2-1; weak D call: TRBD1 (6 bases). The sequenced material came from PBMCs. The TCR originated in a woman in her thirties in good health and CMV-seronegative. The CDR3 nucleotides are TGCGCCAGCAGCCAAGATCCCAGCAGGGGTCACGATGAGCAGTTCTTC. It encodes CASSQDPSRGHDEQFF.